Listed below are T cell receptor beta chains from one sample, sequenced in a study of blood T cell repertoires in COVID-19. Assay used: immunoSEQ multiplex PCR; TCRdb lists only in-frame clones, some missing. The profile shows some 89,000 clones, roughly 89% of them singletons. Input material: peripheral blood. All receptors derive from a man aged 50 to 60 with acute or convalescent COVID-19. CDR3s include the opening cysteine and the closing phenylalanine or tryptophan. D genes are given only for firm matches. The listing skips clone size in some rows; elsewhere it reads once, few, many or a size class.

d_gene | j_gene | abundance | v_gene | CDR3aa | CDR3nt
TRBD1 | TRBJ2-2 | - | TRBV19 | CASHRGDTGELFF | TGTGCCAGTCACAGGGGAGACACCGGGGAGCTGTTTTTT
- | TRBJ1-2 | - | TRBV5-6 | CASSLVGVPNYGYTF | TGTGCCAGCAGCTTGGTGGGAGTCCCTAACTATGGCTACACCTTC
- | TRBJ1-1 | - | TRBV29-1 | CSVVRQNKNTEAFF | TGCAGCGTTGTCAGACAGAACAAGAACACTGAAGCTTTCTTT
TRBD2 | TRBJ2-3 | - | TRBV6-6 | CASTLLFGGGTGTQYF | TGTGCCAGCACCCTACTGTTTGGCGGGGGAACAGGTACGCAGTATTTT
TRBD2 | TRBJ2-5 | - | TRBV14 | CASSQRGGVPFQETQYF | TGTGCCAGCAGCCAACGCGGGGGGGTCCCTTTCCAAGAGACCCAGTACTTC
TRBD1 | TRBJ1-1 | - | TRBV29-1 | CSVSPQGATEAFF | TGCAGCGTTTCCCCTCAGGGGGCGACTGAAGCTTTCTTT
- | TRBJ1-1 | few | TRBV12-3/TRBV12-4 | CASTGRTEAFF | TGTGCCAGTACAGGGAGAACTGAAGCTTTCTTT
- | TRBJ2-5 | - | TRBV7-3 | CASSLLRGDQETQYF | TGTGCCAGCAGCTTACTCCGGGGTGACCAAGAGACCCAGTACTTC
- | TRBJ2-5 | - | TRBV5-8 | CASSFPAAVQETQYF | TGTGCCAGCAGCTTCCCGGCGGCGGTCCAAGAGACCCAGTACTTC
- | TRBJ1-5 | - | TRBV6-2/TRBV6-3 | CASSYLQPNQPQHF | TGTGCCAGCAGTTACCTACAGCCCAATCAGCCCCAGCATTTT
TRBD1 | TRBJ2-7 | - | TRBV7-9 | CASSSDRGAYEQYF | TGTGCCAGCAGCTCGGACAGGGGCGCCTACGAGCAGTACTTC
- | TRBJ2-2 | - | TRBV30 | CAWSRDTGELFF | TGTGCCTGGAGCCGGGACACCGGGGAGCTGTTTTTT
- | TRBJ1-5 | - | TRBV28 | CASSETGLGNQPQHF | TGTGCCAGCAGCGAGACAGGCTTGGGCAATCAGCCCCAGCATTTT
TRBD1 | TRBJ2-3 | once | TRBV7-2 | CASSLTIATGGDTQYF | TGTGCCAGCAGCCTTACGATCGCAACAGGGGGAGATACGCAGTATTTT
- | TRBJ2-1 | - | TRBV7-8 | CASRPLGREYNEQFF | TGTGCCAGCAGACCATTGGGTAGGGAGTACAATGAGCAGTTCTTC
- | TRBJ1-5 | - | TRBV28 | CASSLGDIGQPQHF | TGTGCCAGCAGTTTGGGGGACATCGGTCAGCCCCAGCATTTT
- | TRBJ1-1 | - | TRBV6-6 | CASSYPGLGTEAFF | TGTGCCAGCAGTTACCCGGGACTCGGCACTGAAGCTTTCTTT
- | TRBJ2-1 | - | TRBV19 | CASSIGGHVEQFF | TGTGCCAGTAGTATAGGAGGACACGTCGAGCAGTTCTTC
- | TRBJ2-2 | once | TRBV6-5 | CASNNQRGTSGELFF | TGTGCCAGCAACAATCAACGGGGGACGAGCGGGGAGCTGTTTTTT
- | TRBJ2-3 | - | TRBV7-2 | CASSLQISTDTQYF | TGTGCCAGCAGCCTACAGATATCCACAGATACGCAGTATTTT
- | TRBJ1-2 | - | TRBV2 | CASTQSDRVYGYTF | TGTGCCAGCACCCAATCGGACAGAGTATATGGCTACACCTTC
TRBD1 | TRBJ2-7 | - | TRBV28 | CARNPGDRGICEQYF | TGTGCCAGGAACCCCGGGGACAGGGGTATTTGCGAGCAGTACTTC
TRBD1 | TRBJ1-4 | - | TRBV2 | CASRPGGTGFYEKLFF | TGTGCCAGCAGACCAGGGGGGACAGGGTTTTACGAAAAACTGTTTTTT
TRBD2 | TRBJ2-2 | once | TRBV7-2 | CASSLGLAGGNTGELFF | TGTGCCAGCAGCTTGGGACTAGCGGGGGGGAACACCGGGGAGCTGTTTTTT
- | TRBJ1-2 | - | TRBV3-1/TRBV3-2 | CASSQPGRLNGGYTF | TGTGCCAGCAGCCAACCAGGGAGGTTGAATGGTGGCTACACCTTC
TRBD2 | TRBJ2-3 | once | TRBV15 | CATSSETSGGGTADTQYF | TGTGCCACCAGCAGTGAGACTAGCGGGGGGGGCACCGCAGATACGCAGTATTTT
- | TRBJ2-1 | once | TRBV12-3/TRBV12-4 | CASSFLSEQFF | TGTGCCAGCAGTTTCTTGAGTGAGCAGTTCTTC
TRBD1 | TRBJ1-2 | - | TRBV4-1 | CASSQVLGQGSYGYTF | TGCGCCAGCAGCCAAGTATTAGGACAGGGCTCCTATGGCTACACCTTC
- | TRBJ2-1 | - | TRBV5-6 | CASSRYSQGTYNEQFF | TGTGCCAGCAGCCGCTACTCACAGGGAACCTACAATGAGCAGTTCTTC
- | TRBJ2-3 | - | TRBV5-5 | CASSLYQELTSTDTQYF | TGTGCCAGCAGCTTATATCAGGAATTAACTAGCACAGATACGCAGTATTTT
TRBD1 | TRBJ2-3 | - | TRBV2 | CASNRDRGETDTQYF | TGTGCCAGCAACCGGGACAGGGGGGAAACAGATACGCAGTATTTT
TRBD2 | TRBJ2-2 | - | TRBV24-1 | CATSDPSGEVTGELFF | TGTGCCACCAGTGATCCTAGCGGGGAGGTCACCGGGGAGCTGTTTTTT
- | TRBJ1-5 | - | TRBV28 | CASSLSLGLGQVDQPQHF | TGTGCCAGCAGTTTATCTTTGGGACTGGGGCAGGTCGATCAGCCCCAGCATTTT
TRBD1 | TRBJ1-2 | once | TRBV4-1 | CASSRPGQGRGYTF | TGCGCCAGCAGCCGACCCGGACAGGGTAGGGGCTACACCTTC
- | TRBJ1-1 | - | TRBV4-3 | CASSHRGGTEAFF | TGCGCCAGCAGCCATCGGGGGGGCACTGAAGCTTTCTTT
TRBD2 | TRBJ2-5 | - | TRBV7-9 | CASSSGLAGVETQYF | TGTGCCAGCAGCTCGGGACTAGCGGGGGTAGAGACCCAGTACTTC
- | TRBJ1-1 | - | TRBV28 | CASSHSRRRDTEAFF | TGTGCCAGCAGCCATTCCCGAAGACGGGACACTGAAGCTTTCTTT
- | TRBJ1-3 | - | TRBV15 | CATSRDPPGHYGNTIYF | TGTGCCACCAGCAGAGATCCCCCAGGGCATTATGGAAACACCATATATTTT
- | TRBJ1-4 | - | TRBV6-6 | CASSYSGQGREKLFF | TGTGCCAGCAGTTACTCGGGGCAGGGGAGAGAAAAACTGTTTTTT
- | TRBJ1-6 | - | TRBV30 | CAWGSGGVGNSPLHF | TGTGCCTGGGGCTCTGGGGGCGTTGGGAATTCACCCCTCCACTTT
- | TRBJ2-5 | once | TRBV7-9 | CASSGRDSYQETQYF | TGTGCCAGCAGCGGGCGGGACTCGTACCAAGAGACCCAGTACTTC
- | TRBJ2-6 | - | TRBV30 | CAWSIKLGMPEGGANVLTF | TGTGCCTGGAGTATAAAACTCGGGATGCCTGAGGGTGGGGCCAACGTCCTGACTTTC
TRBD1 | TRBJ2-2 | - | TRBV19 | CATQGWGTGETGELFF | TGTGCCACCCAAGGCTGGGGGACAGGGGAAACCGGGGAGCTGTTTTTT
TRBD1 | TRBJ2-7 | - | TRBV7-2 | CASSSPGQGNEQYF | TGTGCCAGCAGCTCCCCGGGACAGGGGAACGAGCAGTACTTC
- | TRBJ2-1 | - | TRBV6-1 | CASSERGQSSYNEQFF | TGTGCCAGCAGTGAAAGGGGACAAAGCTCCTACAATGAGCAGTTCTTC
TRBD1 | TRBJ1-2 | - | TRBV28 | CASSLGDRVAYGYTF | TGTGCCAGCAGTTTGGGGGACAGGGTGGCGTATGGCTACACCTTC
TRBD1 | TRBJ2-7 | - | TRBV7-9 | CASSSGQTYEQYF | TGTGCCAGCAGCTCGGGACAGACCTACGAGCAGTACTTC
TRBD2 | TRBJ2-5 | - | TRBV5-1 | CASSLGLALQETQYF | TGCGCCAGCAGCTTGGGACTAGCGCTTCAAGAGACCCAGTACTTC
- | TRBJ2-5 | - | TRBV19 | CASSIEDSQETQYF | TGTGCCAGTAGTATAGAGGACAGCCAAGAGACCCAGTACTTC
TRBD1 | TRBJ2-7 | - | TRBV7-9 | CASSLGQTTYEQYF | TGTGCCAGCAGCTTGGGACAGACTACATACGAGCAGTACTTC